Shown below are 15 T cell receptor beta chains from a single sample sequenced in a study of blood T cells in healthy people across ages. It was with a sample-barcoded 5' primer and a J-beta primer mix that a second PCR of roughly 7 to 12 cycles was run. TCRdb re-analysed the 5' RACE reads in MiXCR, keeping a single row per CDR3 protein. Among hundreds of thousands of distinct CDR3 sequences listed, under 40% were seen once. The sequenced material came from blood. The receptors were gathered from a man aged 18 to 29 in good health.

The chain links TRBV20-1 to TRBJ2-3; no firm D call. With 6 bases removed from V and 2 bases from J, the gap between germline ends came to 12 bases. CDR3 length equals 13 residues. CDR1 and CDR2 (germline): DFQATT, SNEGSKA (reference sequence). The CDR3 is CSAPPAFTDTQYF. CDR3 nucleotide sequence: TGCAGTGCCCCGCCGGCATTCACAGATACGCAGTATTTT.

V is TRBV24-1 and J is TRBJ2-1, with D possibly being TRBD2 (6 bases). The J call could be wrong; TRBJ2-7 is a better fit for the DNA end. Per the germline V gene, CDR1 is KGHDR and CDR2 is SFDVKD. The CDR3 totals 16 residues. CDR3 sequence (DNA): TGTGCCACCAGTGATTCGGACGGGAGCTCCTACAATGAGCAGTACTTC. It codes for CATSDSDGSSYNEQYF.

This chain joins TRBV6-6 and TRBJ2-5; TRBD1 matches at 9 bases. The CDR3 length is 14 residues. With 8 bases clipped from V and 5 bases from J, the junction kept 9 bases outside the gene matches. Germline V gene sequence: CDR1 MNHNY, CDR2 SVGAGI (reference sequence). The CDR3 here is CASVSTGGWETQYF. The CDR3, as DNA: TGTGCCAGCGTATCAACAGGGGGCTGGGAGACCCAGTACTTC.

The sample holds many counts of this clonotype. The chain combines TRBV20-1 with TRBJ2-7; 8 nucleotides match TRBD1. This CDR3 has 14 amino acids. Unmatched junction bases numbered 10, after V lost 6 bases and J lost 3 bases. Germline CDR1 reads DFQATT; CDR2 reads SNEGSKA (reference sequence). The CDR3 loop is CSALRTGKIYEQYF. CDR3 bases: TGCAGTGCCCTTAGGACAGGGAAGATCTACGAGCAGTACTTC.

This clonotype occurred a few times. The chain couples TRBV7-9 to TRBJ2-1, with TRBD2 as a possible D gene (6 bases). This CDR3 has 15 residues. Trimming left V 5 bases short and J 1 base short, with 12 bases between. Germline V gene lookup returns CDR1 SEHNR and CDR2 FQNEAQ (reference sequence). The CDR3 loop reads CASSRSGDSYNEQFF. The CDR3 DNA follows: TGTGCCAGCAGCCGCTCGGGGGATTCCTACAATGAGCAGTTCTTC.

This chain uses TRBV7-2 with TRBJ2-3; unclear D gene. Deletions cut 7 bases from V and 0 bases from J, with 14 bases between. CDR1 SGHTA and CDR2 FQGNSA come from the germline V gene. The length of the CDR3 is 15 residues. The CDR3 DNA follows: TGTGCCAGCACCTTCTCTGCCACTAGCACAGATACGCAGTATTTT. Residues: CASTFSATSTDTQYF.

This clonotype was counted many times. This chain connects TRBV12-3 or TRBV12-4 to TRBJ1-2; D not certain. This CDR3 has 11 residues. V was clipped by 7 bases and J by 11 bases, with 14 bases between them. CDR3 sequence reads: CASTYLSGYTF. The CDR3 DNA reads TGTGCCAGCACTTACTTGTCGGGGTACACCTTC.

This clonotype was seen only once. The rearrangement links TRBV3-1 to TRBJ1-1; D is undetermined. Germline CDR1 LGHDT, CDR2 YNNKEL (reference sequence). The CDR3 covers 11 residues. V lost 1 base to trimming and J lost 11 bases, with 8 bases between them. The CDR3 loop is CASSQAKAAFF. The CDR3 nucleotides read TGTGCCAGCAGCCAAGCGAAAGCGGCTTTCTTT. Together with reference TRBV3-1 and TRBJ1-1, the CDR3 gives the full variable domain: DTAVSQTPKYLVTQMGNDKSIKCEQNLGHDTMYWYKQDSKKFLKIMFSYNNKELIINETVPNRFSPKSPDKAHLNLHINSLELGDSAVYFCASSQAKAAFFGQGTRLTVV.

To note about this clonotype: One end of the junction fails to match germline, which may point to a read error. The CDR3 protein is CAGSPRQLGDQYF. The DNA for the CDR3 is TGTGCCGGCAGCCCGAGACAGTTGGGGGACCAGTACTTC. The chain couples TRBV14 to TRBJ2-5; D tentatively reads TRBD1 or TRBD2 (5 bases each). The germline gives CDR1 SGHDN, CDR2 FVKESK. The CDR3 has 13 residues.

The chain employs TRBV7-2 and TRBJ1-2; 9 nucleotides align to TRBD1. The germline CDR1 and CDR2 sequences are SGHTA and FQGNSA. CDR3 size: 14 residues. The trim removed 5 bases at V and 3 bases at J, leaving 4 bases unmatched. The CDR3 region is CASSKRDRDYGYTF. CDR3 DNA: TGTGCCAGCAGCAAACGGGACAGGGACTATGGCTACACCTTC.

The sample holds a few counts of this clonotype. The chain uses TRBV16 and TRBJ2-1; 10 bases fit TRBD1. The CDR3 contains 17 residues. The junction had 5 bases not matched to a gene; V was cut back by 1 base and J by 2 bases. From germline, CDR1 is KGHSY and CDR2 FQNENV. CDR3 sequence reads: CASSQWDRGIAYNEQFF. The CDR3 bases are TGTGCCAGCAGCCAATGGGACAGGGGAATAGCCTACAATGAGCAGTTCTTC.

In DNA, the CDR3 is TGTGCCAGCAGTTACTCTAGCGGAAACTCCTACGAGCAGTACTTC. Translated, it gives CASSYSSGNSYEQYF. The chain has TRBV6-5 and TRBJ2-7; possibly TRBD2 for D (6 bases). Germline CDR1 is MNHEY and CDR2 is SVGAGI. The CDR3 contains 15 residues. V shed 0 bases and J shed 0 bases, with 9 bases lying between them.

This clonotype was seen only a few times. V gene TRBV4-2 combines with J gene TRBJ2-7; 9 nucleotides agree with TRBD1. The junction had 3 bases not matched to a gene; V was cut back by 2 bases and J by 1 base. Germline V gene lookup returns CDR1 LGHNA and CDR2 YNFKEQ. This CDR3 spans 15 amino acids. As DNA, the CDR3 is TGTGCCAGCAGCCAAATGACAGGGGGGTCCTACGAGCAGTACTTC. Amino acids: CASSQMTGGSYEQYF.

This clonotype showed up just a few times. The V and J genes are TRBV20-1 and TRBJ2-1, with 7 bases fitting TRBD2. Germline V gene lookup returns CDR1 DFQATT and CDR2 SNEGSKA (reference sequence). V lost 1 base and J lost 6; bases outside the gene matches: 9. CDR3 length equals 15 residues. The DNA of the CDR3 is TGCAGTGCTAGAGCGCTCGGGGGGTCCCCCAATGAGCAGTTCTTC. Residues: CSARALGGSPNEQFF.

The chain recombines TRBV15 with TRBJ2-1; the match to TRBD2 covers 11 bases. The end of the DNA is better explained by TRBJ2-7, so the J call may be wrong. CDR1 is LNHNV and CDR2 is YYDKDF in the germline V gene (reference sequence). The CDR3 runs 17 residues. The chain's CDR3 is CATSQLAGVLIYNEQYF. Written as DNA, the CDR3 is TGTGCCACGAGTCAACTAGCGGGGGTCCTCATCTACAATGAGCAGTACTTC.